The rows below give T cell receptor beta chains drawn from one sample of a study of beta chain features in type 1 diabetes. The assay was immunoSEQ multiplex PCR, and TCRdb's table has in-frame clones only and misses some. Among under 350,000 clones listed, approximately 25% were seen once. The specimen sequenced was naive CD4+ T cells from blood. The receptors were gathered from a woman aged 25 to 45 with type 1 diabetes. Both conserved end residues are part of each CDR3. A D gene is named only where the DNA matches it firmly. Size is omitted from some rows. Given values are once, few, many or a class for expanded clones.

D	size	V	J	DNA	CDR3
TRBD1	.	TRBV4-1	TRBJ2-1	TGCGCCAGCAGCCAAGCAAATCCAGGGGGCAATGAGCAGTTCTTC	CASSQANPGGNEQFF
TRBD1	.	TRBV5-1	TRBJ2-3	TGCGCCAGCAGCTTGGGGGGACAGGACACAGATACGCAGTATTTT	CASSLGGQDTDTQYF
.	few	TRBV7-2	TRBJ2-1	TGTGCCAGCAGCTATACAGGGTACAATGAGCAGTTCTTC	CASSYTGYNEQFF
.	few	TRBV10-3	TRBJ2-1	TGTGCCACCTCTCCGCTGGAGCGGGATGAGCAGTTCTTC	CATSPLERDEQFF
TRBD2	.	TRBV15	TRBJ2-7	TGTGCCACCAGCAGAGGACTAGCGGGTGCCTACGAGCAGTACTTC	CATSRGLAGAYEQYF
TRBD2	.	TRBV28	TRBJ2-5	TGTGCCAGCACTCTAGGCGGGCTAGCGGGAGGGCCAAGGACCCAGTACTTC	CASTLGGLAGGPRTQYF
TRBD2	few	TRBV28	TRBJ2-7	TGTGCCAGCAGACCCATAGCGGGTGCAACCTACGAGCAGTACTTC	CASRPIAGATYEQYF
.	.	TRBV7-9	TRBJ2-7	TGTGCCAGCAGCTTAGTAGGCGGGTCGCTGAGCTCCTACGAGCAGTACTTC	CASSLVGGSLSSYEQYF
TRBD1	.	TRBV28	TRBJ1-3	TGTGCCAGCAGCCATCCATCGGACAGGGGAAACACCATATATTTT	CASSHPSDRGNTIYF
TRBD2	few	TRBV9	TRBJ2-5	TGTGCCAGCAGCCCGCGTCAACCCGGGACTAGAGAGACCCAGTACTTC	CASSPRQPGTRETQYF
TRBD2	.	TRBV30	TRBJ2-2	TGTGCCTGGAGTAGGGGACTAGCGAGCACCGGGGAGCTGTTTTTT	CAWSRGLASTGELFF